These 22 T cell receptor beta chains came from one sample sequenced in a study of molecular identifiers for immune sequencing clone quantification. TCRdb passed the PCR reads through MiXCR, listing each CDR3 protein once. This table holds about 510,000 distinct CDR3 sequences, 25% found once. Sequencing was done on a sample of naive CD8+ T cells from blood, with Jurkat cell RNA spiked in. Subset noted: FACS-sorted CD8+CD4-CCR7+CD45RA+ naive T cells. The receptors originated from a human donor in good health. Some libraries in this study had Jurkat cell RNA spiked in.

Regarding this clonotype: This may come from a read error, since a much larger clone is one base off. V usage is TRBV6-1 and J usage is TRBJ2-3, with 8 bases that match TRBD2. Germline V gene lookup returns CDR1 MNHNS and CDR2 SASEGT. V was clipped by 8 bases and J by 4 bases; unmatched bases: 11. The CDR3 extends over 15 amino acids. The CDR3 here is CASSLLAGNSDTQYF. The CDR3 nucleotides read TGTGCCAGCTCATTGCTAGCGGGCAATTCAGATACGCAGTATTTT.

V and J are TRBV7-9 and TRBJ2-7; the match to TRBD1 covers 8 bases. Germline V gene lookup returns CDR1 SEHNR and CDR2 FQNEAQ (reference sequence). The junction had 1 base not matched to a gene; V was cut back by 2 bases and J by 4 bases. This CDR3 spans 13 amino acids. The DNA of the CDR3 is TGTGCCAGCAGCTTAAGGGACAGGTACGAGCAGTACTTC. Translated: CASSLRDRYEQYF.

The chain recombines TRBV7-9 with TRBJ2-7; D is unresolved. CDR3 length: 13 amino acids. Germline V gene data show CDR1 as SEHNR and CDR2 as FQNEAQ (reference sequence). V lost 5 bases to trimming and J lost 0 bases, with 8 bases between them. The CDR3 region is CASSRESSYEQYF. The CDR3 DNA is TGTGCCAGCAGCCGTGAAAGCTCCTACGAGCAGTACTTC.

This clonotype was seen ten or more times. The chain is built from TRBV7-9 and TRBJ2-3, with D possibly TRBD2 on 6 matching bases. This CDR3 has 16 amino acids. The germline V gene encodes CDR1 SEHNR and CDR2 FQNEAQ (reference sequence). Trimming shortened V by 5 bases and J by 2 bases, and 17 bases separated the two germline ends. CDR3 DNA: TGTGCCAGCAGCCGGGTGGGGGACTCACCCACAGATACGCAGTATTTT. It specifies CASSRVGDSPTDTQYF.

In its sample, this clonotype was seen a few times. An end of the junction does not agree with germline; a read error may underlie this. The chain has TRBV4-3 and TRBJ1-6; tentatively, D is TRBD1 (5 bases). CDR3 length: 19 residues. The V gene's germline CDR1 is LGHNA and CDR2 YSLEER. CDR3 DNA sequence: TGCGCCAGCAGCCAAGATAGGACATTCGGGGTTTTGGGCTATTCACCTCTCCACTTT. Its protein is CASSQDRTFGVLGYSPLHF.

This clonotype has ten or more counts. CDR3 protein: CSAARDGYEQYF. The CDR3 coding sequence is TGCAGCGCTGCCAGAGACGGCTACGAGCAGTACTTC. V usage is TRBV29-1 and J usage is TRBJ2-7; D is undetermined. Trimming left V 7 bases short and J 3 bases short, with 13 bases between. The germline V gene has CDR1 SQVTM and CDR2 ANQGSEA. This CDR3 has 12 amino acids.

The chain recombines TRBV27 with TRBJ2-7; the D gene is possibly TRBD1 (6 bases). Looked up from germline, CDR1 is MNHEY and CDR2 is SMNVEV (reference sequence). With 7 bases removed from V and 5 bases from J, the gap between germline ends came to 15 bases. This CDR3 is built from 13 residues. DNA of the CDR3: TGTGCCAGCACTATTACAGGGTCCGACGAGCAGTACTTC. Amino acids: CASTITGSDEQYF.

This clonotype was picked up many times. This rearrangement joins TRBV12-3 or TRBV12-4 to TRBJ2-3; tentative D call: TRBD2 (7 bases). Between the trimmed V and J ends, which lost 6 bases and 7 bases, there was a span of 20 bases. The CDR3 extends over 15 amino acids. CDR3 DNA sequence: TGTGCCAGCAGCCCCTCCGGGGGGCCGTATAATACGCAGTATTTT. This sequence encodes CASSPSGGPYNTQYF.

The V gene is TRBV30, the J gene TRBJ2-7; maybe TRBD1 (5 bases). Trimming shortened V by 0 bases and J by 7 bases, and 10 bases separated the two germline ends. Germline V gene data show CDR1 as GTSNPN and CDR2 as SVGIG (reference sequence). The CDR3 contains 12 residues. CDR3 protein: CAWSVGAWEQYF. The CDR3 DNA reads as TGTGCCTGGAGTGTTGGGGCTTGGGAGCAGTACTTC.

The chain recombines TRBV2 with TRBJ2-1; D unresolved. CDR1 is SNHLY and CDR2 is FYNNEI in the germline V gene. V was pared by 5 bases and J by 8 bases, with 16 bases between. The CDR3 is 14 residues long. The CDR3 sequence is CASSWAAGSDEQFF. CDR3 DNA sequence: TGTGCCAGCAGTTGGGCAGCAGGTAGTGATGAGCAGTTCTTC. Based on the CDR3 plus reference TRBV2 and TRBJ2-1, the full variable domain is EPEVTQTPSHQVTQMGQEVILRCVPISNHLYFYWYRQILGQKVEFLVSFYNNEISEKSEIFDDQFSVERPDGSNFTLKIRSTKLEDSAMYFCASSWAAGSDEQFFGPGTRLTVL.

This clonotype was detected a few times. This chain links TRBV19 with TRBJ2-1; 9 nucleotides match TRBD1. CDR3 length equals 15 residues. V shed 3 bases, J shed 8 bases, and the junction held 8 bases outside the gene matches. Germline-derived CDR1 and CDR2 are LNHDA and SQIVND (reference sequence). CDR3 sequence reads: CASSMSTGGLDEQFF. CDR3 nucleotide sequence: TGTGCCAGTAGTATGTCAACAGGGGGCTTGGATGAGCAGTTCTTC.

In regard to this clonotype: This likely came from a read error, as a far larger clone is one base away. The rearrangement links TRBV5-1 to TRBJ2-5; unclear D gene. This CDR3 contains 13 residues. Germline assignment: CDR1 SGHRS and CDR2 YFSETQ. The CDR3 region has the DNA TGCGCCAGCAGCTTGGGGAGTCAAGAGACCCGGTACTTC. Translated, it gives CASSLGSQETRYF.

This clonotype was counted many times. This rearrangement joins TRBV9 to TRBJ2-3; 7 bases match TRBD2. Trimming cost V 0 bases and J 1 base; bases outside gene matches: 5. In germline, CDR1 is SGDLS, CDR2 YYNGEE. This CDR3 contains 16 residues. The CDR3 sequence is CASSVEAGEGTDTQYF. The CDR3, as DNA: TGTGCCAGCAGCGTAGAGGCGGGAGAGGGCACAGATACGCAGTATTTT.

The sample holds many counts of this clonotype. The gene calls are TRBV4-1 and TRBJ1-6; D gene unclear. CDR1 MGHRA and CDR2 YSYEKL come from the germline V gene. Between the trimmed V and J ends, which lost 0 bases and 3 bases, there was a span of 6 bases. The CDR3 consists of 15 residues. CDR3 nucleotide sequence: TGCGCCAGCAGCCAAGAGCCCGACTATAATTCACCCCTCCACTTT. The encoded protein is CASSQEPDYNSPLHF.

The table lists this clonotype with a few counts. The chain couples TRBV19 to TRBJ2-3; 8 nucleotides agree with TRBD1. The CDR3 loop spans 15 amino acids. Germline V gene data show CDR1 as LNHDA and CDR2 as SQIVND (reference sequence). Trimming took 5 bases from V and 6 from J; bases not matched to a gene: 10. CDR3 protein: CASSADRGPGDTQYF. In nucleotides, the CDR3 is TGTGCCAGTAGTGCAGACAGGGGCCCTGGGGATACGCAGTATTTT.

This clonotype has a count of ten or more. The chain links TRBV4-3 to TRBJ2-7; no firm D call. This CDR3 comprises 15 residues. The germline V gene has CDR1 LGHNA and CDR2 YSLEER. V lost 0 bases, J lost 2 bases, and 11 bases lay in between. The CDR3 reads CASSQERGAPYEQYF. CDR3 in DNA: TGCGCCAGCAGCCAAGAACGTGGCGCTCCCTACGAGCAGTACTTC.

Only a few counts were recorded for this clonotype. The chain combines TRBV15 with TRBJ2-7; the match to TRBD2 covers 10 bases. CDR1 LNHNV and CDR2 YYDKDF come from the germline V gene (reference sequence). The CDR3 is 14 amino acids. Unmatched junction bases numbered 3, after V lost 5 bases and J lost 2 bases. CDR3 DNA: TGTGCCACCAGCTATAGCGGGAGGACCTACGAGCAGTACTTC. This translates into CATSYSGRTYEQYF.

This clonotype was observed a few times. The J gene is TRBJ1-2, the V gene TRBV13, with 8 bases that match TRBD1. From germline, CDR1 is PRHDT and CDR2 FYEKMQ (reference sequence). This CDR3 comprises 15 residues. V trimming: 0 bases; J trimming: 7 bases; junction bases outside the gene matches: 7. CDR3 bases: TGTGCCAGCAGCTTAGGGGGGGACAGGAAGAGTGGCTACACCTTC. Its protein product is CASSLGGDRKSGYTF. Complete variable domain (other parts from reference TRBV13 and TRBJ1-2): AAGVIQSPRHLIKEKRETATLKCYPIPRHDTVYWYQQGPGQDPQFLISFYEKMQSDKGSIPDRFSAQQFSDYHSELNMSSLELGDSALYFCASSLGGDRKSGYTFGSGTRLTVV.

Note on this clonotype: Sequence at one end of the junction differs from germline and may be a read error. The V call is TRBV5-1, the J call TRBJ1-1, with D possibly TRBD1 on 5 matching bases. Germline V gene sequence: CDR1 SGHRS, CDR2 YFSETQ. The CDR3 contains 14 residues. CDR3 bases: TGCGCCAGAAGCTTGGGTTCAGGGCTCACTGAAGCTTTCTTT. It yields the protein CARSLGSGLTEAFF.

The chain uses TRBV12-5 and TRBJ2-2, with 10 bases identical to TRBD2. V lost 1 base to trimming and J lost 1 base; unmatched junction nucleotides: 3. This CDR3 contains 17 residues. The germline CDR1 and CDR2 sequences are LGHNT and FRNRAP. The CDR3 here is CASGLDVAGGNTGELFF. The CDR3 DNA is TGTGCTAGTGGTTTGGACGTAGCGGGGGGGAACACCGGGGAGCTGTTTTTT. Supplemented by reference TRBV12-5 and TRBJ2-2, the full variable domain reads DARVTQTPRHKVTEMGQEVTMRCQPILGHNTVFWYRQTMMQGLELLAYFRNRAPLDDSGMPKDRFSAEMPDATLATLKIQPSEPRDSAVYFCASGLDVAGGNTGELFFGEGSRLTVL.

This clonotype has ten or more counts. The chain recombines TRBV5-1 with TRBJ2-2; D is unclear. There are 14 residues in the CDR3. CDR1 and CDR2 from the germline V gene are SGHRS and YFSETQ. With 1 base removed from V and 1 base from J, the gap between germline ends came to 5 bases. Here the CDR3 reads CASSLRRNTGELFF. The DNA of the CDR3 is TGCGCCAGCAGCTTGAGAAGGAACACCGGGGAGCTGTTTTTT.

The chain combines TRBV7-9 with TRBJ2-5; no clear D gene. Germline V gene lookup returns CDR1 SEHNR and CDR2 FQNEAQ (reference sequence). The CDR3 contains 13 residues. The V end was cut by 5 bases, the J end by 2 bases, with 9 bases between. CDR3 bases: TGTGCCAGCAGCCCGGACCGGCAAGAGACCCAGTACTTC. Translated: CASSPDRQETQYF.